The next 14 T cell receptor beta chains were all read from a single sample in a study of OX40 agonist ivuxolimab in advanced cancers. Clones were read by immunoSEQ multiplex PCR, and TCRdb kept only the in-frame ones, dropping some. The table records 73,000 or so clones, around 90% of them present only once. The material was CD4+ or CD8+ T cells sorted from blood, obtained in a trial of the OX40 agonist ivuxolimab. These TCRs come from an adult with an advanced solid tumor such as melanoma, head and neck, liver or kidney cancer.

The chain employs TRBV7-2 and TRBJ2-3; tentatively, D is TRBD1 (5 bases). Germline V lookup: CDR1 SGHTA, CDR2 FQGNSA. Trimming took 2 bases from V and 4 from J, leaving 13 bases between them. The CDR3 sequence is 15 residues long. The CDR3 spells CASSLQGGSSDTQYF. The CDR3 DNA reads as TGTGCCAGCAGCTTACAGGGTGGGTCATCAGATACGCAGTATTTT.

V gene TRBV19 combines with J gene TRBJ2-7; 9 bases map to TRBD1. This CDR3 spans 15 amino acids. Trimming removed 6 bases from V and 1 base from J; junction bases left unmatched: 7. Germline V gene data show CDR1 as LNHDA and CDR2 as SQIVND (reference sequence). The CDR3 is CASRSPGTGSYEQYF. The CDR3 DNA reads TGTGCCAGTAGGTCCCCCGGGACAGGGTCCTACGAGCAGTACTTC.

The CDR3 is CASSPDLTSGRVGSYEQYF. The CDR3, as DNA: TGTGCCAGCAGCCCTGACCTGACTAGCGGGAGGGTAGGTAGCTACGAGCAGTACTTC. This chain uses TRBV4-2 with TRBJ2-7; 14 bases fit TRBD2. This CDR3 has 19 residues. With 4 bases clipped from V and 3 bases from J, the junction kept 14 bases outside the gene matches. Germline CDR1 and CDR2: LGHNA and YNFKEQ.

The chain has TRBV9 and TRBJ1-1, with D perhaps TRBD1 (5 bases). Trimming removed 3 bases at V and 5 bases at J, with 11 bases between. The CDR3 runs to 13 residues. Germline lookup yields CDR1 SGDLS and CDR2 YYNGEE. The CDR3 region is CASSEGPGTEAFF. The CDR3 DNA follows: TGTGCCAGCAGCGAGGGGCCCGGGACTGAAGCTTTCTTT.

This clone came up once. The V call is TRBV5-1, the J call TRBJ1-1; TRBD1 matches at 11 bases. The junction had 9 bases not matched to a gene; V was cut back by 1 base and J by 4 bases. Germline V lookup: CDR1 SGHRS, CDR2 YFSETQ. The CDR3 sequence is 17 residues long. The CDR3, as DNA: TGCGCCAGCAGCTTGACTGGTCCCGGGACAGGGGGCACTGAAGCTTTCTTT. Its translation: CASSLTGPGTGGTEAFF.

The CDR3 reads CASTLAGAGHNEQFF. The CDR3 bases are TGTGCCAGCACCTTAGCCGGGGCCGGCCACAATGAGCAGTTCTTC. The rearrangement joins TRBV6-1 to TRBJ2-1; perhaps D is TRBD1 or TRBD2 (5 bases each). CDR3 length equals 15 residues. CDR1 MNHNS and CDR2 SASEGT come from the germline V gene. V was pared by 7 bases and J by 5 bases, with 18 bases between.

The rearrangement uses TRBV19 and TRBJ2-2; 10 nucleotides agree with TRBD1. The CDR3 runs to 14 residues. The germline V gene has CDR1 LNHDA and CDR2 SQIVND (reference sequence). Trimming cost V 4 bases and J 7 bases; bases outside gene matches: 3. CDR3 region: CASSRQGAGGELFF. The CDR3 DNA follows: TGTGCCAGTAGTAGACAGGGGGCGGGCGGGGAGCTGTTTTTT.

The chain joins TRBV7-9 to TRBJ2-2; 9 bases match TRBD2. The CDR3 length is 19 residues. Looked up from germline, CDR1 is SEHNR and CDR2 is FQNEAQ (reference sequence). V shed 1 base, J shed 2 bases, and the junction held 11 bases outside the gene matches. In nucleotides, the CDR3 is TGTGCCAGCAGCTTAGACGGGACTAGCCCCGGGGGAAACACCGGGGAGCTGTTTTTT. This codes for CASSLDGTSPGGNTGELFF.

This clone was detected a few times. V and J are TRBV5-6 and TRBJ2-6; D remains ambiguous. Between the trimmed V and J ends, which lost 3 bases and 6 bases, there was a span of 13 bases. The germline gives CDR1 SGHDT, CDR2 YYEEEE. The CDR3 extends over 15 amino acids. The CDR3 sequence is CASSWGSLEANVLTF. CDR3 in DNA: TGTGCCAGCAGCTGGGGATCTCTTGAGGCCAACGTCCTGACTTTC.

J is TRBJ1-2 and V is TRBV27; D remains unclear. The V and J ends lost 4 bases and 1 base respectively, with 7 bases between them. Germline loops: CDR1 MNHEY, CDR2 SMNVEV (reference sequence). CDR3 length equals 13 residues. In DNA form, the CDR3 reads TGTGCCAGCAGTTCCCGGGTTAACTATGGCTACACCTTC. This translates into CASSSRVNYGYTF.

The V and J genes are TRBV2 and TRBJ1-1; TRBD1 matches 9 bases. Per the germline V gene, CDR1 is SNHLY and CDR2 is FYNNEI. V trimming: 6 bases; J trimming: 0 bases; junction bases outside the gene matches: 5. This CDR3 has 15 amino acids. CDR3: CASSGTGNLNTEAFF. DNA of the CDR3: TGTGCCAGCAGCGGGACAGGGAATTTGAACACTGAAGCTTTCTTT.

This clone was seen just once. The chain couples TRBV5-1 to TRBJ2-5, with D unresolved. The CDR3 has 14 residues. Trimming took off 2 bases at V and 2 bases at J, with 10 bases between the two ends. Per the germline V gene, CDR1 is SGHRS and CDR2 is YFSETQ. For the CDR3, the DNA is TGCGCCAGCAGCTTAATCAGTGGACAAGAGACCCAGTACTTC. It encodes CASSLISGQETQYF.

The chain combines TRBV25-1 with TRBJ1-2, with a weak D call TRBD1 (5 bases). Trimming took off 0 bases at V and 4 bases at J, with 15 bases between the two ends. In germline, CDR1 is MGHDK, CDR2 SYGVNS. The CDR3 totals 16 residues. The CDR3 protein is CASSEYKIGRAYGYTF. The CDR3 DNA is TGTGCCAGCAGTGAATATAAAATCGGCAGGGCCTATGGCTACACCTTC.

The chain recombines TRBV19 with TRBJ1-4; TRBD1 matches 8 bases. CDR1 LNHDA and CDR2 SQIVND come from the germline V gene (reference sequence). V trimming: 6 bases; J trimming: 4 bases; junction bases outside the gene matches: 7. The CDR3 runs to 15 residues. Written as DNA, the CDR3 is TGTGCCAGTAGGATTCCGGGACAGGATAATGAAAAACTGTTTTTT. Amino acids: CASRIPGQDNEKLFF.